Listed below are T cell receptor beta chains from one sample, sequenced in a study of blood T cells in healthy people across ages. TCRdb itself ran the 5' RACE reads through MiXCR, one entry per CDR3 protein. The repertoire includes approximately 600,000 distinct CDR3 sequences, 45% to 65% of them detected once, and over 30% sits in the top ten. The sequenced sample was blood. These receptors were collected from a man aged 55 to 69 in good health. Each CDR3 is given with its conserved first and last residue. Each record gives: clone size, J gene, V gene, D gene, CDR3 protein, CDR3 DNA. D genes are given only for firm matches. Some rows mark clone size as missing; the rest say once, few, many or name a class of expanded clone.

>-|TRBJ1-2|TRBV10-3|-
CAISETSNGYTF
TGTGCCATCAGTGAGACCTCCAATGGCTACACCTTC
>-|TRBJ2-5|TRBV28|-
CACSSPTTSPGETQYF
TGTGCCTGCAGTTCTCCCACCACATCCCCTGGGGAGACCCAGTACTTC
>-|TRBJ2-3|TRBV12-3/TRBV12-4|TRBD2
CASSLVAGETDTQYF
TGTGCCAGCAGTTTGGTAGCGGGGGAAACAGATACGCAGTATTTT
>-|TRBJ2-5|TRBV5-1|-
CASSLGTAQGETQYF
TGCGCCAGCAGCTTGGGGACCGCTCAGGGAGAGACCCAGTACTTC
>-|TRBJ1-1|TRBV29-1|-
CSGGLMNTEAFF
TGCAGCGGGGGCTTAATGAACACTGAAGCTTTCTTT
>-|TRBJ2-7|TRBV6-5|-
CASSRQGLEQYF
TGTGCCAGCAGCCGACAGGGACTCGAGCAGTACTTC
>-|TRBJ2-1|TRBV25-1|TRBD2
CASSLPSGRPHNEQFF
TGTGCCAGCAGCCTCCCTAGCGGCAGGCCCCACAATGAGCAGTTCTTC
>few|TRBJ1-6|TRBV7-2|-
CASSSGLSLHF
TGTGCCAGCAGCTCGGGGCTATCCCTCCACTTT
>few|TRBJ2-1|TRBV3-1|-
CASSQEGTSIYNEQFF
TGTGCCAGCAGCCAAGAAGGAACTAGCATTTACAATGAGCAGTTCTTC
>-|TRBJ1-1|TRBV10-3|TRBD1
CAIRTGGSSTEAFF
TGTGCCATCAGGACAGGGGGCAGTTCCACTGAAGCTTTCTTT
>-|TRBJ2-6|TRBV6-1|-
CASRPDGTSGANVLTF
TGTGCCAGCAGACCCGACGGGACCTCTGGGGCCAACGTCCTGACTTTC
>-|TRBJ1-2|TRBV7-2|TRBD1
CASRPRNRGPDYGYTF
TGTGCCAGCAGACCTCGGAACAGGGGGCCGGACTATGGCTACACCTTC
>few|TRBJ2-1|TRBV9|TRBD2
CASSVGLAGIDEQFF
TGTGCCAGCAGCGTCGGACTAGCGGGGATCGATGAGCAGTTCTTC
>-|TRBJ2-7|TRBV20-1|-
CSARATMDYEQYF
TGCAGTGCTAGGGCTACTATGGACTACGAGCAGTACTTC
>few|TRBJ1-2|TRBV3-1|-
CASSLRRNGYTF
TGTGCCAGCAGCCTTCGACGGAATGGCTACACCTTC
>few|TRBJ1-4|TRBV20-1|-
CSARLGFNEKLFF
TGCAGTGCTAGACTTGGGTTCAATGAAAAACTGTTTTTT
>once|TRBJ1-2|TRBV4-1|-
CASSQDERPGNYGYTF
TGCGCCAGCAGCCAAGATGAACGACCAGGAAACTATGGCTACACCTTC
>-|TRBJ1-2|TRBV2|-
CASSADGANYGYTF
TGTGCCAGCAGCGCCGACGGAGCTAACTATGGCTACACCTTC